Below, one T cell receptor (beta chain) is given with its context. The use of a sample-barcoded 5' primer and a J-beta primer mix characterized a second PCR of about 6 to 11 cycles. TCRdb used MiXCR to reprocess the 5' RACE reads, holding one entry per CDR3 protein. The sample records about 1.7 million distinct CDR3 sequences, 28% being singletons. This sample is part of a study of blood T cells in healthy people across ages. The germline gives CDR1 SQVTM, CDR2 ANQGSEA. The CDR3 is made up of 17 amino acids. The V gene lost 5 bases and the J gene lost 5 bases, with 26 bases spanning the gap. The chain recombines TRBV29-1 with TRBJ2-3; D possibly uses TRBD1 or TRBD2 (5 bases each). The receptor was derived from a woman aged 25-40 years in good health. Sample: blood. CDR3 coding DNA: TGCAGCGTTTGGGACCGAGGCAGGGAAGAATTGGGAGATACGCAGTATTTT. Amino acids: CSVWDRGREELGDTQYF.